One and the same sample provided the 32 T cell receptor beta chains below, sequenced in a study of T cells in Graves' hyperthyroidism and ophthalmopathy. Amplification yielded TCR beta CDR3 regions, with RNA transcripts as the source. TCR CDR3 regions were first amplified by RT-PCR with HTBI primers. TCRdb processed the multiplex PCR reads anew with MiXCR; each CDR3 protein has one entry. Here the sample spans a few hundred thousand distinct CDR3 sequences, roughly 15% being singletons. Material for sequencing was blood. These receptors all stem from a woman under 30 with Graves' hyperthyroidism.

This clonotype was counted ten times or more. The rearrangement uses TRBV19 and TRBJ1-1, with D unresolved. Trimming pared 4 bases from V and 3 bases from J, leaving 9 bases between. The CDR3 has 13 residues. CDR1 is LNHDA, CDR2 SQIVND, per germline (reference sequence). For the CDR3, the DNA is TGTGCCAGTAGTACAACCCGAGACACTGAAGCTTTCTTT. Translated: CASSTTRDTEAFF.

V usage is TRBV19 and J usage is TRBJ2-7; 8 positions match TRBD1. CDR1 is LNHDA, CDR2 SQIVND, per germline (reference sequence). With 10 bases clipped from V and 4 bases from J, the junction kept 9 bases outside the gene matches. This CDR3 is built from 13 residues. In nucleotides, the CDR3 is TGTGCCACATCCCAGGGGGCAGGTTACGAGCAGTACTTC. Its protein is CATSQGAGYEQYF.

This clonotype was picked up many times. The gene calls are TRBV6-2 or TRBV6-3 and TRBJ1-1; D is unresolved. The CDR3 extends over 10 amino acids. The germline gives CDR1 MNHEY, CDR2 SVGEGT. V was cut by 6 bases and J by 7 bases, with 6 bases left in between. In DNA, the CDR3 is TGTGCCAGCAGAGACCTTGAAGCTTTCTTT. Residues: CASRDLEAFF.

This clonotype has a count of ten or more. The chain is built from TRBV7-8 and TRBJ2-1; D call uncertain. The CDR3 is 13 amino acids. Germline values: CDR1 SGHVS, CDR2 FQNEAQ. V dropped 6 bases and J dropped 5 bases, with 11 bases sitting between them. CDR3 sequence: CASSTYGDNEQFF. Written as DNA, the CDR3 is TGTGCCAGCAGTACTTACGGCGACAATGAGCAGTTCTTC.

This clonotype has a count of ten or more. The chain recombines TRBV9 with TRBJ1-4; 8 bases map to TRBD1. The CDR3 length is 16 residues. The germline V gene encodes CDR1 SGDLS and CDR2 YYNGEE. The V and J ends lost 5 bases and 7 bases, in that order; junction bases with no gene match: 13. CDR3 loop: CASSESPTGVREKLFF. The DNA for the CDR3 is TGTGCCAGCAGTGAGAGCCCGACAGGGGTTCGTGAAAAACTGTTTTTT.

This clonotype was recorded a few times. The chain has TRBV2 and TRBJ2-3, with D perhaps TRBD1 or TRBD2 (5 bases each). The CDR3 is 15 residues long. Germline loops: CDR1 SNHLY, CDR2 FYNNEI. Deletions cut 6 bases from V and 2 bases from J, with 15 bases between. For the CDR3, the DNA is TGTGCCAGCAGCGATCCCTGGGGGTCCACAGATACGCAGTATTTT. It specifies CASSDPWGSTDTQYF.

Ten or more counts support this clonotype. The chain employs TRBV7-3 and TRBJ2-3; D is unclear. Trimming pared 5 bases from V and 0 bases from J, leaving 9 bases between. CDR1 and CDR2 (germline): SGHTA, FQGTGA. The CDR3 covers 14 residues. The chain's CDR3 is CASSPRSSTDTQYF. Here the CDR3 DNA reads TGTGCCAGCAGCCCGAGATCTAGCACAGATACGCAGTATTTT.

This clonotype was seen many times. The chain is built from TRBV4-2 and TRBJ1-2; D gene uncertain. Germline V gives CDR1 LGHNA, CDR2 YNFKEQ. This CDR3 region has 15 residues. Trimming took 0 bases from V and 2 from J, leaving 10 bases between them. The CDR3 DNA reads TGTGCCAGCAGCCAAGAGCGAGGGAAAAACTATGGCTACACCTTC. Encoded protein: CASSQERGKNYGYTF.

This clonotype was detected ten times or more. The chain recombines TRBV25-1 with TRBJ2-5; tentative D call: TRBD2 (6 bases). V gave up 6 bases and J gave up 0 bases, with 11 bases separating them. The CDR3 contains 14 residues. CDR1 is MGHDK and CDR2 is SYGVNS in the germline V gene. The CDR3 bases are TGTGCCAGCAGCGTCCGGGACTACCAAGAGACCCAGTACTTC. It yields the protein CASSVRDYQETQYF.

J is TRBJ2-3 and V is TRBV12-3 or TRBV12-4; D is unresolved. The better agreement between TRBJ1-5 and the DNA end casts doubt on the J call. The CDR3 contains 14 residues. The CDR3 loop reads CASSLAPRSDTQHF. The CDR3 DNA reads TGTGCCAGCAGTTTAGCGCCCCGTTCGGATACGCAGCATTTT.

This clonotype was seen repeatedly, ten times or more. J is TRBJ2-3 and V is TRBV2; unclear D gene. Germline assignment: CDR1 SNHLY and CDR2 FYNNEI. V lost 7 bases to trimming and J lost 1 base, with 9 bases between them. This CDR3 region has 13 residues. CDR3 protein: CASTPLGTDTQYF. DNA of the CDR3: TGTGCCAGCACTCCTCTCGGCACAGATACGCAGTATTTT.

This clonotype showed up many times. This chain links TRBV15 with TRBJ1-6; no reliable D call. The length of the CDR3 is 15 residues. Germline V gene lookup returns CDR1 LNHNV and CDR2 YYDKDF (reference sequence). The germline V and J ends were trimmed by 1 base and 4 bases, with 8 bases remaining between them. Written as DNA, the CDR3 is TGTGCCACCAGCAGAGCTAAGGATTATAATTCACCCCTCCACTTT. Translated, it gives CATSRAKDYNSPLHF.

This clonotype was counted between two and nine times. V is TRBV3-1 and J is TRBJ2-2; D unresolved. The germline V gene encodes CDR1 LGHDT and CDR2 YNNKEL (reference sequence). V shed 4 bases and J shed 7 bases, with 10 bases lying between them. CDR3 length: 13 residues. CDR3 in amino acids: CASSPQDGGELFF. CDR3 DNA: TGTGCCAGCAGCCCCCAAGATGGCGGGGAGCTGTTTTTT.

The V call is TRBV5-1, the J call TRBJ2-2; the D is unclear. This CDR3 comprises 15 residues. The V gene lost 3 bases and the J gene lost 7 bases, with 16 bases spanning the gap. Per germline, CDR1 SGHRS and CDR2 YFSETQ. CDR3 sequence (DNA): TGCGCCAGCAGCTCTTCCCTAGTTCGGCGCGGGGAGCTGTTTTTT. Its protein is CASSSSLVRRGELFF.

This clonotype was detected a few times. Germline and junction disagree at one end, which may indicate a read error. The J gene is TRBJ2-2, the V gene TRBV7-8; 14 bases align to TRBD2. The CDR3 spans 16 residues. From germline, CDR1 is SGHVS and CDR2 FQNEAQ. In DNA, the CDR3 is TGTGCCAGCAGGTTAGGGACTAGCGGGAGCCACGGGGAGCTGTTTTTT. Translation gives CASRLGTSGSHGELFF.

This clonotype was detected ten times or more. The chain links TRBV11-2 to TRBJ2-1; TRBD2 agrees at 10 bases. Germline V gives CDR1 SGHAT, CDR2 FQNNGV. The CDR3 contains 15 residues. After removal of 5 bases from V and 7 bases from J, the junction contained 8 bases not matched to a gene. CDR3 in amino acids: CASSPTSGKFNEQFF. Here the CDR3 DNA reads TGTGCCAGCAGCCCAACTAGCGGGAAGTTTAATGAGCAGTTCTTC.

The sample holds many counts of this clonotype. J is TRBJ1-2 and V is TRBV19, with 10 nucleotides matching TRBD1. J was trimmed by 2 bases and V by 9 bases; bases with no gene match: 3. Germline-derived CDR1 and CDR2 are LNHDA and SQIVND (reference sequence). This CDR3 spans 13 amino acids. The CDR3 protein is CASTDRGNYGYTF. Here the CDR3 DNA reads TGTGCCAGCACGGACAGGGGGAACTATGGCTACACCTTC.

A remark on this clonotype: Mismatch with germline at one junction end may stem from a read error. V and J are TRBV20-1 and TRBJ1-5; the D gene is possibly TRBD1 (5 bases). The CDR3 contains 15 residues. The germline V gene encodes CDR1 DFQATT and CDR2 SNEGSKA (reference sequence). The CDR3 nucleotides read TGCAGTGCTAGGGAAACAGGTAGTAGCGATCAGCCCCAGCATTTT. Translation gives CSARETGSSDQPQHF.

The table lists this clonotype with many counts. The CDR3 region is CASSSLTGEPYEQYF. The CDR3 DNA sequence: TGTGCCAGCAGCTCCCTGACAGGTGAACCCTACGAGCAGTACTTC. This chain joins TRBV7-9 and TRBJ2-7; weak D call: TRBD1 (6 bases). V lost 4 bases and J 2 bases, leaving 15 bases between the germline ends. The CDR3 consists of 15 residues. CDR1 SEHNR and CDR2 FQNEAQ come from the germline V gene (reference sequence).

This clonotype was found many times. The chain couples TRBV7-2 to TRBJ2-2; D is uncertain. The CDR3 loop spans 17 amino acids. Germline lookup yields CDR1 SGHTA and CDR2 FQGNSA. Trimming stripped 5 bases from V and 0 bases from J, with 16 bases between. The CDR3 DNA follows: TGTGCCAGCAGCCCTCGGGTGGCCCTCACGAACACCGGGGAGCTGTTTTTT. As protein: CASSPRVALTNTGELFF.

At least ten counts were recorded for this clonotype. The CDR3 reads CASSHGQGAMGTEAFF. The CDR3 bases are TGTGCCAGCAGCCACGGACAGGGGGCGATGGGGACTGAAGCTTTCTTT. The chain carries TRBV3-1 and TRBJ1-1; 11 bases fit TRBD1. Trimming removed 3 bases from V and 5 bases from J; junction bases left unmatched: 8. In germline, CDR1 is LGHDT, CDR2 YNNKEL (reference sequence). The CDR3 has 16 residues. Filled out from reference TRBV3-1 and TRBJ1-1, the complete variable domain reads DTAVSQTPKYLVTQMGNDKSIKCEQNLGHDTMYWYKQDSKKFLKIMFSYNNKELIINETVPNRFSPKSPDKAHLNLHINSLELGDSAVYFCASSHGQGAMGTEAFFGQGTRLTVV.

The CDR3 DNA follows: TGTGCCAGCAGCTCGGGACAGGGCGACACCATATATTTT. Its translation: CASSSGQGDTIYF. The chain joins TRBV5-4 to TRBJ1-3, with TRBD1 matching over 9 bases. This CDR3 spans 13 amino acids. V was pared by 3 bases and J by 8 bases, with 3 bases of the junction left unmatched. The germline V gene encodes CDR1 SGHNT and CDR2 YYREEE (reference sequence).

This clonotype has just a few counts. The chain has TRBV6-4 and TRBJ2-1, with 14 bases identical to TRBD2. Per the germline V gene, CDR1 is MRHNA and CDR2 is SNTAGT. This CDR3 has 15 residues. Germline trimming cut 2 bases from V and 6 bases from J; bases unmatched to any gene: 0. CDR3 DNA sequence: TGTGCCAGCAGTGACGGGACTAGCGGGGGCAATGAGCAGTTCTTC. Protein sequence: CASSDGTSGGNEQFF.

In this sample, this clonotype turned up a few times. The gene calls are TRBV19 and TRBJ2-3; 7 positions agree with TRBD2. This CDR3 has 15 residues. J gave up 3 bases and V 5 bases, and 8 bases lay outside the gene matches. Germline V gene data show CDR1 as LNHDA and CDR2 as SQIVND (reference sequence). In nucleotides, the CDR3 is TGTGCCAGTAGTGTTGGACTAGTCGAAACAGATACGCAGTATTTT. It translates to CASSVGLVETDTQYF.

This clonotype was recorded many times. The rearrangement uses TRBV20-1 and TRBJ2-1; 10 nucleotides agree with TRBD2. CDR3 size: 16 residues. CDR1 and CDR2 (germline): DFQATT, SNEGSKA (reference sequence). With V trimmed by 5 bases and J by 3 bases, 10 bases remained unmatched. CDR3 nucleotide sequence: TGCAGTGCTTCGACCGTGACTAGCGGGTACTACAATGAGCAGTTCTTC. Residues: CSASTVTSGYYNEQFF.

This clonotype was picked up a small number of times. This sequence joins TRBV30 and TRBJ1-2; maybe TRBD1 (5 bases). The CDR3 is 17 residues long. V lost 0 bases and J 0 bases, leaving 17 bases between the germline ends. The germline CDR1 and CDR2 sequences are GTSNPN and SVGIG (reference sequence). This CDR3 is CAWSVMRETAPNYGYTF. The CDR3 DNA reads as TGTGCCTGGAGTGTAATGAGGGAGACAGCCCCTAACTATGGCTACACCTTC.

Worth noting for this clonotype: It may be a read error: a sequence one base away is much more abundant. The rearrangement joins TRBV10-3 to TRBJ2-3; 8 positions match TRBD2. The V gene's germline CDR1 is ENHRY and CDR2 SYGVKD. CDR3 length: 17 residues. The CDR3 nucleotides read TGTGCCATGAGTGCCTTCGGCGCGGGAGGCCGGGCTGGTACGCAGTATTTT. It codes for CAMSAFGAGGRAGTQYF.

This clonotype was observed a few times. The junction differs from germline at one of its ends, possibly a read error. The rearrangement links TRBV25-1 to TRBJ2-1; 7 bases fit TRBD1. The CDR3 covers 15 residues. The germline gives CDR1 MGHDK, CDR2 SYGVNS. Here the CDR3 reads CASSEIWGQYNEQLF. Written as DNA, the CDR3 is TGTGCCAGCAGTGAAATTTGGGGACAGTACAATGAGCAGCTCTTC.

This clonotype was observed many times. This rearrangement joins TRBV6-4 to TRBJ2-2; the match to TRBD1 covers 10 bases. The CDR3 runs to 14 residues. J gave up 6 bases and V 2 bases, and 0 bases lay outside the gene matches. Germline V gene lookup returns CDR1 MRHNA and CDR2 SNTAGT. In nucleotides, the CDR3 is TGTGCCAGCAGTGACGGACAGGGGGCCGGGGAGCTGTTTTTT. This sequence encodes CASSDGQGAGELFF.

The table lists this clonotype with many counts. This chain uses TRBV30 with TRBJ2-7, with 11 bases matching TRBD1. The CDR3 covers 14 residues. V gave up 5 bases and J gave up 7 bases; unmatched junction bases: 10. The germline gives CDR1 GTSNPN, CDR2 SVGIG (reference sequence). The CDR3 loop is CAWGFGQGAGEQYF. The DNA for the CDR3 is TGTGCCTGGGGTTTTGGACAGGGGGCTGGAGAGCAGTACTTC.

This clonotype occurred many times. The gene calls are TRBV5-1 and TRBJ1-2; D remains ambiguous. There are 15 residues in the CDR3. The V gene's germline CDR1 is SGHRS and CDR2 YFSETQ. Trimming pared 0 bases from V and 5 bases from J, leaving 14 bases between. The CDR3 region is CASSLDDGRGYGYTF. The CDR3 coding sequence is TGCGCCAGCAGCTTGGATGACGGACGGGGTTATGGCTACACCTTC. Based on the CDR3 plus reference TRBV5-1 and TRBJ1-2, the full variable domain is KAGVTQTPRYLIKTRGQQVTLSCSPISGHRSVSWYQQTPGQGLQFLFEYFSETQRNKGNFPGRFSGRQFSNSRSEMNVSTLELGDSALYLCASSLDDGRGYGYTFGSGTRLTVV.

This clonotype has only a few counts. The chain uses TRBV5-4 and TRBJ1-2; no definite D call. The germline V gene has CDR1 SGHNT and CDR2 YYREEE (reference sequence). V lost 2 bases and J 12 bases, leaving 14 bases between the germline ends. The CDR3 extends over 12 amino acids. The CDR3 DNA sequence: TGTGCCAGCAGCTTTGTGGCAGCGGAAAACACCTTC. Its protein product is CASSFVAAENTF.